The 19 T cell receptor beta chains given below trace back to one sample, sequenced in a study of early T cells in non-severe SARS-CoV-2 infection. One entry per CDR3 protein results from TCRdb running MiXCR on the 5' RACE reads. The table has 97,000 or so distinct CDR3 sequences, approximately 11% seen once. Source: whole blood, taken at baseline. These receptors originate from an adult who was a healthcare worker with PCR-confirmed SARS-CoV-2 infection or an uninfected control (not recorded which).

A few counts support this clonotype. The J gene is TRBJ2-1, the V gene TRBV12-3 or TRBV12-4; 10 positions match TRBD2. J gave up 3 bases and V 3 bases, and 8 bases lay outside the gene matches. CDR3 length: 17 residues. CDR3 loop: CASSFPSGRADYNEQFF. The DNA for the CDR3 is TGTGCCAGCAGTTTCCCCAGCGGGAGGGCCGACTACAATGAGCAGTTCTTC.

This clonotype turned up a few times. The V call is TRBV7-9, the J call TRBJ2-2; TRBD1 matches at 9 bases. The trim removed 5 bases at V and 6 bases at J, leaving 1 base unmatched. Germline V gives CDR1 SEHNR, CDR2 FQNEAQ (reference sequence). The CDR3 has 13 amino acids. CDR3 in DNA: TGTGCCAGCAGCCGGGACAGGGCCGGGGAGCTGTTTTTT. Translating it yields CASSRDRAGELFF.

The table lists this clonotype with a few counts. This chain links TRBV19 with TRBJ2-6; no clear D gene. V was cut by 4 bases and J by 2 bases, with 6 bases left in between. Per the germline V gene, CDR1 is LNHDA and CDR2 is SQIVND (reference sequence). The CDR3 loop spans 14 amino acids. The CDR3 DNA reads TGTGCCAGTAGTAAGGTTGCTGGGGCCAACGTCCTGACTTTC. It specifies CASSKVAGANVLTF.

J is TRBJ2-1 and V is TRBV5-5, with 9 nucleotides matching TRBD1. Germline values: CDR1 SGHKS, CDR2 YYEKEE (reference sequence). This CDR3 contains 14 residues. The J segment lost 9 bases and the V segment lost 0 bases, leaving 4 bases of the junction unmatched. CDR3 bases: TGTGCCAGCAGCTTGGCACAGGGGGCGCTTGAGCAGTTCTTC. Protein product: CASSLAQGALEQFF.

This chain uses TRBV24-1 with TRBJ2-2, with TRBD2 as a possible D gene (5 bases). Trimming left V 5 bases short and J 4 bases short, with 7 bases between. The germline gives CDR1 KGHDR, CDR2 SFDVKD. The length of the CDR3 is 13 residues. CDR3 nucleotide sequence: TGTGCCACCAGTGTACGGGGCACCGGGGAGCTGTTTTTT. This sequence encodes CATSVRGTGELFF.

This clonotype has a count of ten or more. The chain recombines TRBV27 with TRBJ1-5; D is perhaps TRBD1 (6 bases). The V gene's germline CDR1 is MNHEY and CDR2 SMNVEV (reference sequence). The CDR3 consists of 16 residues. V was shortened by 1 base and J by 2 bases, with 12 bases between the two germline ends. The CDR3 loop is CASSLYGQRGNQPQHF. Written as DNA, the CDR3 is TGTGCCAGCAGTTTATACGGACAGCGGGGCAATCAGCCCCAGCATTTT.

This clonotype has just a few counts. The chain combines TRBV29-1 with TRBJ1-2; TRBD1 might be the D (6 bases). Germline V gene data show CDR1 as SQVTM and CDR2 as ANQGSEA. This CDR3 is 16 amino acids long. Trimming cost V 5 bases and J 4 bases, with 23 bases left between them. The DNA of the CDR3 is TGCAGCGTTCAACGGGGTATCGGGGGCCAATCCTATGGCTACACCTTC. This encodes CSVQRGIGGQSYGYTF.

This clonotype was counted only a few times. This sequence joins TRBV2 and TRBJ1-5, with D unclear. Trimming removed 7 bases from V and 0 bases from J, with 13 bases in between. There are 15 residues in the CDR3. Per germline, CDR1 SNHLY and CDR2 FYNNEI. The chain's CDR3 is CASISGRNSNQPQHF. The CDR3 DNA is TGTGCCAGCATATCCGGGAGAAATAGCAATCAGCCCCAGCATTTT.

This clonotype was detected ten times or more. This sequence joins TRBV6-5 and TRBJ2-1, with TRBD2 as a possible D gene (6 bases). CDR1 and CDR2 from the germline V gene are MNHEY and SVGAGI. This CDR3 comprises 13 residues. Trimming cost V 6 bases and J 4 bases, with 10 bases left between them. In DNA form, the CDR3 reads TGTGCCAGCAGAAAGACTAGTTACAATGAGCAGTTCTTC. Translation gives CASRKTSYNEQFF.

This clonotype was found many times. J is TRBJ2-7 and V is TRBV20-1; no reliable D call. Germline values: CDR1 DFQATT, CDR2 SNEGSKA (reference sequence). The CDR3 length is 13 residues. The V gene lost 0 bases and the J gene lost 1 base, with 7 bases spanning the gap. The CDR3 loop is CSARDPRSYEQYF. In nucleotides, the CDR3 is TGCAGTGCTAGAGACCCGAGGTCCTACGAGCAGTACTTC.

This clonotype was seen a few times. This chain joins TRBV20-1 and TRBJ2-5; D remains ambiguous. This CDR3 region has 14 residues. CDR1 is DFQATT, CDR2 SNEGSKA, per germline (reference sequence). The V and J ends lost 2 bases and 8 bases respectively, with 18 bases between them. CDR3 sequence: CSARSQKVPATQYF. For the CDR3, the DNA is TGCAGTGCTAGAAGTCAAAAAGTCCCTGCCACCCAGTACTTC.

The chain is built from TRBV5-4 and TRBJ2-7; tentative D call: TRBD1 (6 bases). The V end lost 5 bases, the J end lost 3 bases, and 12 bases lay between the germline ends. This CDR3 spans 13 amino acids. Germline values: CDR1 SGHNT, CDR2 YYREEE (reference sequence). CDR3 coding DNA: TGTGCCAGCAGTCGGGACACTGACTACGAGCAGTACTTC. Protein sequence: CASSRDTDYEQYF.

This clonotype was seen many times. The chain has TRBV7-8 and TRBJ2-3; 7 bases line up with TRBD1. This CDR3 spans 15 amino acids. The germline CDR1 and CDR2 sequences are SGHVS and FQNEAQ. The junction had 5 bases not matched to a gene; V was cut back by 3 bases and J by 2 bases. The CDR3 region is CASSFGTADTDTQYF. The CDR3 nucleotides read TGTGCCAGCAGCTTCGGGACAGCGGACACAGATACGCAGTATTTT.

This clonotype was seen at least ten times. The J gene is TRBJ1-2, the V gene TRBV24-1, with D unclear. CDR3 length: 12 amino acids. Germline CDR1 KGHDR, CDR2 SFDVKD. Trimming removed 3 bases from V and 2 bases from J, with 3 bases in between. CDR3 residues: CATSDGNYGYTF. Written as DNA, the CDR3 is TGTGCCACCAGTGATGGGAACTATGGCTACACCTTC.

This chain joins TRBV29-1 and TRBJ2-7; 8 bases agree with TRBD2. Trimming at V came to 3 bases and at J to 1 base, leaving 8 bases not matched to a gene. Germline loops: CDR1 SQVTM, CDR2 ANQGSEA. This CDR3 comprises 15 residues. This CDR3 is CSVELGAGVSYEQYF. CDR3 nucleotides: TGCAGCGTTGAGCTAGGAGCGGGAGTGTCCTACGAGCAGTACTTC.

This clonotype was detected only a few times. The chain recombines TRBV19 with TRBJ1-4; no reliable D call. Trimming shortened V by 3 bases and J by 8 bases, and 10 bases separated the two germline ends. This CDR3 has 13 amino acids. Looked up from germline, CDR1 is LNHDA and CDR2 is SQIVND (reference sequence). CDR3 loop: CASSIAGYEKLFF. The CDR3 region has the DNA TGTGCCAGTAGTATTGCCGGGTACGAAAAACTGTTTTTT. Full variable domain (outside the CDR3, taken from reference TRBV19 and TRBJ1-4): DGGITQSPKYLFRKEGQNVTLSCEQNLNHDAMYWYRQDPGQGLRLIYYSQIVNDFQKGDIAEGYSVSREKKESFPLTVTSAQKNPTAFYLCASSIAGYEKLFFGSGTQLSVL.

This clonotype appeared many times. The chain links TRBV4-1 to TRBJ2-7; D is uncertain. The V end was cut by 0 bases, the J end by 2 bases, with 8 bases between. Per germline, CDR1 MGHRA and CDR2 YSYEKL. CDR3 size: 14 residues. CDR3 residues: CASSQEPVTYEQYF. The CDR3 nucleotides read TGCGCCAGCAGCCAAGAGCCAGTTACCTACGAGCAGTACTTC.

The rearrangement links TRBV6-5 to TRBJ2-7; 8 nucleotides agree with TRBD1. V was clipped by 6 bases and J by 5 bases; unmatched bases: 9. Germline CDR1 is MNHEY and CDR2 is SVGAGI. This CDR3 has 14 residues. The CDR3 loop is CASSKDREIHEQYF. CDR3 bases: TGTGCCAGCAGCAAGGACAGGGAGATCCACGAGCAGTACTTC.

This clonotype has at least ten counts. The chain combines TRBV29-1 with TRBJ2-7; 7 nucleotides match TRBD2. The CDR3 length is 12 residues. Per the germline V gene, CDR1 is SQVTM and CDR2 is ANQGSEA. Trimming at V came to 4 bases and at J to 3 bases, leaving 3 bases not matched to a gene. The CDR3 coding sequence is TGCAGCGTTGGCGGCGGGAGCTACGAGCAGTACTTC. Its protein is CSVGGGSYEQYF.